These 20 T cell receptor beta chains were all obtained from the same sample, sequenced in a study of cytomegalovirus exposure and HLA in healthy donors. The PCR employed 60 Vbeta primers together with 13 Jbeta primers. The method was immunoSEQ multiplex PCR; TCRdb's version includes in-frame clones alone and lacks a portion of them. The profile shows some 170,000 clones, 75% to 85% of them singletons. Sequencing used PBMCs. The receptors shown here come from a woman between 18 and 29 years old in good health and CMV-seropositive.

V gene TRBV11-3 combines with J gene TRBJ1-5; a weak D match, TRBD1 (5 bases). The germline CDR1 and CDR2 sequences are SGHNT and YENEEA. With 2 bases removed from V and 5 bases from J, the gap between germline ends came to 10 bases. The CDR3 consists of 14 residues. The chain's CDR3 is CASSLSTGDQPQHF. For the CDR3, the DNA is TGTGCCAGCAGCTTATCAACGGGGGATCAGCCCCAGCATTTT.

Note on this clone: Other DNA sequences of this sample code for an identical CDR3. The CDR3 loop reads CATSRAGALGETQYF. CDR3 bases: TGTGCCACCAGCAGAGCAGGGGCCCTGGGGGAGACCCAGTACTTC. The chain recombines TRBV15 with TRBJ2-5; perhaps TRBD1 as D (6 bases). This CDR3 is 15 amino acids long. Trimming took 1 base from V and 5 from J, leaving 14 bases between them. The V gene's germline CDR1 is LNHNV and CDR2 YYDKDF (reference sequence).

The chain joins TRBV5-1 to TRBJ2-7; TRBD1 might be the D (5 bases). Trimming took 4 bases from V and 2 from J, leaving 16 bases between them. This CDR3 is built from 15 residues. Germline loops: CDR1 SGHRS, CDR2 YFSETQ. CDR3: CASSLMGQGPYEQYF. The CDR3 region has the DNA TGCGCCAGCAGCCTGATGGGGCAGGGCCCCTACGAGCAGTACTTC.

The chain carries TRBV7-2 and TRBJ1-2, with 8 bases identical to TRBD1. After removal of 5 bases from V and 8 bases from J, the junction contained 10 bases not matched to a gene. CDR3 size: 14 residues. Looked up from germline, CDR1 is SGHTA and CDR2 is FQGNSA. CDR3 sequence (DNA): TGTGCCAGCAGCCCGAAGACAGGGGTAGGCGGCTACACCTTC. This encodes CASSPKTGVGGYTF.

The chain is built from TRBV30 and TRBJ2-7; 12 nucleotides line up with TRBD1. The germline gives CDR1 GTSNPN, CDR2 SVGIG (reference sequence). The CDR3 contains 12 residues. V was pared by 8 bases and J by 7 bases, with 6 bases of the junction left unmatched. The CDR3 here is CAGGQGAGEQYF. The CDR3 DNA reads TGTGCCGGGGGACAGGGGGCTGGAGAGCAGTACTTC.

This clone was detected once. The chain carries TRBV15 and TRBJ1-1; no reliable D call. V was cut by 1 base and J by 6 bases, with 18 bases left in between. The CDR3 totals 16 residues. From germline, CDR1 is LNHNV and CDR2 YYDKDF (reference sequence). In nucleotides, the CDR3 is TGTGCCACCAGCAGAGCCGGGGAAGGGTCCCGGGCTGAAGCTTTCTTT. Translation gives CATSRAGEGSRAEAFF.

The chain links TRBV21-1 to TRBJ2-6; the listed D gene, TRBD1, was not tested against the DNA. TRBV21-1 is a pseudogene. CDR3 length: 22 residues. The CDR3 protein is CASSGRGAEQGRVCSGANVLTF. The CDR3 DNA reads as TGTGCCAGCAGCGGACGGGGCGCAGAACAGGGCAGGGTCTGCTCTGGGGCCAACGTCCTGACTTTC.

The chain employs TRBV4-3 and TRBJ2-7, with 7 bases aligning to TRBD2. The J segment lost 4 bases and the V segment lost 0 bases, leaving 3 bases of the junction unmatched. Germline CDR1 reads LGHNA; CDR2 reads YSLEER. CDR3 size: 14 residues. CDR3 DNA: TGCGCCAGCAGCCAAGATAGGCGGGGGTACGAGCAGTACTTC. Amino acids: CASSQDRRGYEQYF.

The CDR3 coding sequence is TGTGCCAGCAGCTTAGGTACCCTAGCGGGGAGAGACCAAGAGACCCAGTACTTC. Its protein product is CASSLGTLAGRDQETQYF. The J gene is TRBJ2-5, the V gene TRBV11-2, with 9 bases lining up with TRBD2. V gave up 1 base and J gave up 0 bases; unmatched junction bases: 9. The CDR3 length is 18 residues. The germline gives CDR1 SGHAT, CDR2 FQNNGV.

The rearrangement uses TRBV2 and TRBJ2-7; TRBD1 might be the D (7 bases). The length of the CDR3 is 13 residues. Germline CDR1 is SNHLY and CDR2 is FYNNEI. Trimming removed 4 bases at V and 6 bases at J, with 13 bases between. The CDR3 loop is CASSAGGPLEQYF. The CDR3 coding sequence is TGTGCCAGCAGTGCAGGGGGGCCCCTCGAGCAGTACTTC.

The table lists this clone with a few counts. The V call is TRBV5-1, the J call TRBJ2-3; TRBD2 matches 14 bases. The CDR3 consists of 15 residues. Trimming took 10 bases from V and 6 from J; bases not matched to a gene: 10. Germline CDR1 and CDR2: SGHRS and YFSETQ. CDR3 sequence reads: CAWGQTSGGVDTQYF. CDR3 sequence (DNA): TGCGCCTGGGGCCAGACTAGCGGGGGGGTCGATACGCAGTATTTT.

The table lists this clone with a count of one. The chain couples TRBV2 to TRBJ2-1; 8 nucleotides align to TRBD2. After removal of 5 bases from V and 10 bases from J, the junction contained 13 bases not matched to a gene. The CDR3 sequence is 15 residues long. The germline V gene has CDR1 SNHLY and CDR2 FYNNEI. The CDR3 loop is CASSPGGGLPIEQFF. In nucleotides, the CDR3 is TGTGCCAGCAGTCCCGGGGGGGGACTCCCCATAGAGCAGTTCTTC.

This clone has only a few counts. CDR3 in amino acids: CASSRATGRSGNTIYF. The CDR3 DNA reads as TGCGCCAGCAGCCGGGCCACAGGGCGCTCTGGAAACACCATATATTTT. The chain carries TRBV4-3 and TRBJ1-3; D might be TRBD1 (6 bases). V gave up 4 bases and J gave up 0 bases, with 13 bases separating them. This CDR3 is 16 amino acids long. Germline CDR1 and CDR2: LGHNA and YSLEER.

The chain employs TRBV19 and TRBJ2-3; perhaps TRBD2 as D (5 bases). V was cut by 4 bases and J by 1 base, with 15 bases left in between. The germline V gene encodes CDR1 LNHDA and CDR2 SQIVND (reference sequence). The CDR3 has 16 residues. CDR3 nucleotide sequence: TGTGCCAGTAGTACCGGGAAAGACGTTCGCACAGATACGCAGTATTTT. Residues: CASSTGKDVRTDTQYF.

V usage is TRBV6-1 and J usage is TRBJ2-7; TRBD1 matches 10 bases. The trim removed 0 bases at V and 4 bases at J, leaving 3 bases unmatched. This CDR3 region has 15 residues. Germline-derived CDR1 and CDR2 are MNHNS and SASEGT. CDR3: CASSEAGTGVYEQYF. The CDR3 bases are TGTGCCAGCAGTGAAGCCGGGACAGGGGTATACGAGCAGTACTTC.

This clone turned up a few times. The chain uses TRBV6-5 and TRBJ2-5, with D perhaps TRBD1 (6 bases). Trimming pared 6 bases from V and 8 bases from J, leaving 16 bases between. Germline V CDR1 and CDR2: MNHEY, SVGAGI. This CDR3 has 13 residues. The CDR3 DNA is TGTGCCAGCAGGTTCGGAGTACAGGGAACCCAGTACTTC. Residues: CASRFGVQGTQYF.

V gene TRBV19 combines with J gene TRBJ1-1; D is possibly TRBD1 (6 bases). The ends were cut back, 5 bases at V and 0 bases at J, with 16 bases in the middle. The length of the CDR3 is 16 residues. Germline lookup yields CDR1 LNHDA and CDR2 SQIVND (reference sequence). CDR3 sequence reads: CASSAARGLMNTEAFF. CDR3 nucleotide sequence: TGTGCCAGTAGTGCTGCCAGGGGCCTTATGAACACTGAAGCTTTCTTT.

The rearrangement links TRBV28 to TRBJ1-5; D gene uncertain. Germline-derived CDR1 and CDR2 are MDHEN and SYDVKM. V was shortened by 4 bases and J by 6 bases, with 7 bases between the two germline ends. There are 12 residues in the CDR3. Here the CDR3 reads CASSSSGQPQHF. In nucleotides, the CDR3 is TGTGCCAGCAGTTCGTCCGGTCAGCCCCAGCATTTT. Looking up the rest from reference TRBV28 and TRBJ1-5 gives the full variable domain: DVKVTQSSRYLVKRTGEKVFLECVQDMDHENMFWYRQDPGLGLRLIYFSYDVKMKEKGDIPEGYSVSREKKERFSLILESASTNQTSMYLCASSSSGQPQHFGDGTRLSIL.

The rearrangement joins TRBV19 to TRBJ2-3, with TRBD2 matching 8 bases. This CDR3 region has 16 residues. V shed 3 bases, J shed 0 bases, and the junction held 5 bases outside the gene matches. The germline CDR1 and CDR2 sequences are LNHDA and SQIVND (reference sequence). The CDR3 nucleotides read TGTGCCAGTAGTATGTTTAGCGGGGTTAGCACAGATACGCAGTATTTT. It specifies CASSMFSGVSTDTQYF.

The chain links TRBV25-1 to TRBJ2-7; a weak D match, TRBD2 (5 bases). Trimming took 1 base from V and 2 from J, leaving 9 bases between them. The CDR3 length is 14 residues. Germline-derived CDR1 and CDR2 are MGHDK and SYGVNS. The CDR3 reads CASSEFRGTYEQYF. The CDR3 DNA is TGTGCCAGCAGTGAATTTAGAGGGACCTACGAGCAGTACTTC.